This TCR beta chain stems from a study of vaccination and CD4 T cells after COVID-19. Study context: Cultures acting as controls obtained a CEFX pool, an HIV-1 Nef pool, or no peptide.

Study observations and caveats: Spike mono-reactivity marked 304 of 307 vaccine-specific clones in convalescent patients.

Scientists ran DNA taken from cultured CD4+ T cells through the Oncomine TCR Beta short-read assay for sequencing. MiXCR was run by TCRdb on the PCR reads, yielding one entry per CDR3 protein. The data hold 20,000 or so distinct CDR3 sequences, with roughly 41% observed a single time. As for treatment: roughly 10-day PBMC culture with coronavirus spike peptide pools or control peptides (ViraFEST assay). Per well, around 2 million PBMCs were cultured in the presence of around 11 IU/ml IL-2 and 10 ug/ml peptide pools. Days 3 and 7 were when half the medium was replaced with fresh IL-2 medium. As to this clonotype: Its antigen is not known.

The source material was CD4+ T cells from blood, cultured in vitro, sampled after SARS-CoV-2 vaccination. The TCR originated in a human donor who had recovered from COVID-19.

The CDR3 reads CASSNGGWRKGSTGELFF. CDR3 sequence (DNA): TGTGCCAGTAGTAACGGGGGTTGGCGGAAAGGCAGCACCGGGGAGCTGTTTTTT. This chain connects TRBV19 to TRBJ2-2; D may be TRBD2 (6 bases). CDR1 is LNHDA, CDR2 SQIVND, per germline (reference sequence). Deletions cut 4 bases from V and 4 bases from J, with 22 bases between. The CDR3 sequence is 18 residues long.